A selection of T cell receptor beta chains follows, all from one sample in a study of T-cell memory formation after mild COVID-19. Each CDR3 protein is one row after TCRdb ran MiXCR on the 5' RACE reads. The data hold fewer than 95,000 distinct CDR3 sequences, with around 13% observed a single time. Sequencing used PBMCs or a T cell subset sorted from them (not recorded which). These receptor sequences come from an adult woman who had mild COVID-19 (a few samples of this study predate the infection). Cell type and time point are not known. Each CDR3 is given without its conserved first and last residue.

v_gene,j_gene,len,CDR3aa
TRBV20-1,TRBJ2-1,13,SARDQDRGYNEQF
TRBV24-1,TRBJ2-1,11,ATSSTDYNEQF
TRBV4-2,TRBJ2-1,14,ASSQEEGAPYNEQF
TRBV6-1,TRBJ2-7,12,ASSERTGSYEQY
TRBV5-1,TRBJ2-1,12,ASSLGTGLYEQF
TRBV7-3,TRBJ2-1,13,ASSLGLAVGNEQF
TRBV7-9,TRBJ2-7,15,ASSLMPHRQGTREQY
TRBV9,TRBJ2-5,11,ASSVALGETQY
TRBV25-1,TRBJ1-2,12,ASNPGSGGYGYT
TRBV9,TRBJ2-1,13,ASSVEGTPVNEQF
TRBV12-3/TRBV12-4,TRBJ2-2,13,ASSPPGQGSGELF
TRBV4-2,TRBJ2-4,16,ASSQDLLGTSGVNIQY
TRBV7-2,TRBJ2-3,18,ASSFLPLAGGGVSTDTQY
TRBV30,TRBJ1-5,10,AWRGAGQPQH
TRBV24-1,TRBJ2-1,10,ATSSGFNEQF
TRBV21-1,TRBJ1-2,11,ASSTEEGLGYT
TRBV6-1,TRBJ2-1,9,AASPLHEQF